A selection of T cell receptor beta chains follows, all from one sample in a study of cytomegalovirus exposure and HLA in healthy donors. Here immunoSEQ multiplex PCR was the method, and the copy in TCRdb shows in-frame clones only, minus some. The repertoire consists of around 130,000 clones, with 70% to 85% occurring once and the leading ten covering 5.8%. Sequenced sample: PBMCs. The receptor set was obtained from a young man in good health and CMV-seropositive. The CDR3 runs from the conserved cysteine through the conserved F or W. A D gene is named only where the DNA matches it firmly. Clone size is shown for a subset of rows, as once, few, many or a class of expanded clone.

CDR3 protein: CASTSGTDSTLGANGLTF; CDR3 DNA: TGTGCCAGCACCTCCGGGACAGACTCTACCCTGGGTGCCAACGGCCTGACTTTC; V gene: TRBV2; clone size: -; J gene: TRBJ2-6; D gene: TRBD1
CDR3 protein: CASMKEGQGGEQYF; CDR3 DNA: TGTGCCAGTATGAAAGAGGGACAGGGAGGCGAGCAGTACTTC; V gene: TRBV19; clone size: -; J gene: TRBJ2-7; D gene: TRBD1
CDR3 protein: CASSPGQVRAEQYF; CDR3 DNA: TGTGCCAGCAGCCCCGGACAGGTCCGGGCCGAGCAGTACTTC; V gene: TRBV9; clone size: few; J gene: TRBJ2-7; D gene: TRBD1
CDR3 protein: CASGGLAGYNEQFF; CDR3 DNA: TGTGCCAGCGGGGGACTAGCGGGATACAATGAGCAGTTCTTC; V gene: TRBV28; clone size: -; J gene: TRBJ2-1; D gene: TRBD2
CDR3 protein: CASGAGTGVTGELFF; CDR3 DNA: TGTGCCAGCGGCGCCGGGACAGGGGTCACCGGGGAGCTGTTTTTT; V gene: TRBV9; clone size: -; J gene: TRBJ2-2; D gene: TRBD1
CDR3 protein: CASSFGGPSYEQYF; CDR3 DNA: TGTGCCAGCAGTTTCGGGGGGCCCTCCTACGAGCAGTACTTC; V gene: TRBV27; clone size: -; J gene: TRBJ2-7; D gene: -
CDR3 protein: CASSLAGLAGVDEQFF; CDR3 DNA: TGTGCCAGCAGCTTAGCGGGACTAGCGGGAGTTGATGAGCAGTTCTTC; V gene: TRBV7-3; clone size: few; J gene: TRBJ2-1; D gene: TRBD2
CDR3 protein: CASSFDRVEETQYF; CDR3 DNA: TGTGCCAGCAGCTTTGACAGGGTTGAGGAGACCCAGTACTTC; V gene: TRBV7-8; clone size: few; J gene: TRBJ2-5; D gene: TRBD1
CDR3 protein: CASSWTGGLNTEAFF; CDR3 DNA: TGTGCCAGCAGTTGGACAGGGGGCCTGAACACTGAAGCTTTCTTT; V gene: TRBV6-6; clone size: few; J gene: TRBJ1-1; D gene: TRBD1
CDR3 protein: CASSYRVGNQPQHF; CDR3 DNA: TGTGCCAGCAGCTACAGGGTCGGCAATCAGCCCCAGCATTTT; V gene: TRBV5-6; clone size: few; J gene: TRBJ1-5; D gene: -
CDR3 protein: CASSLAHVDEKLFF; CDR3 DNA: TGTGCCAGCAGCTTGGCACATGTTGATGAAAAACTGTTTTTT; V gene: TRBV5-6; clone size: -; J gene: TRBJ1-4; D gene: -
CDR3 protein: CSVEDRGAGQPQHF; CDR3 DNA: TGCAGCGTTGAAGATCGGGGGGCCGGTCAGCCCCAGCATTTT; V gene: TRBV29-1; clone size: -; J gene: TRBJ1-5; D gene: -
CDR3 protein: CASSPGQPSYNSPLHF; CDR3 DNA: TGCGCCAGCAGCCCGGGACAGCCCTCCTATAATTCACCCCTCCACTTT; V gene: TRBV5-1; clone size: -; J gene: TRBJ1-6; D gene: TRBD1
CDR3 protein: CASSSRNTEAFF; CDR3 DNA: TGTGCCAGCAGCTCCCGGAACACTGAAGCTTTCTTT; V gene: TRBV11-3; clone size: -; J gene: TRBJ1-1; D gene: -
CDR3 protein: CASSTFGTGGAYEQYF; CDR3 DNA: TGTGCCAGCAGTACCTTTGGGACAGGGGGCGCCTACGAGCAGTACTTC; V gene: TRBV27; clone size: -; J gene: TRBJ2-7; D gene: TRBD1
CDR3 protein: CASSFYPGSNQPQHF; CDR3 DNA: TGCGCCAGCAGCTTTTATCCAGGGAGCAATCAGCCCCAGCATTTT; V gene: TRBV5-1; clone size: -; J gene: TRBJ1-5; D gene: -
CDR3 protein: CASRATSGTYNEQFF; CDR3 DNA: TGTGCCAGTAGGGCGACTAGCGGGACCTACAATGAGCAGTTCTTC; V gene: TRBV19; clone size: -; J gene: TRBJ2-1; D gene: TRBD2
CDR3 protein: CASSPLLVQETQYF; CDR3 DNA: TGCGCCAGCAGCCCTTTATTAGTTCAAGAGACCCAGTACTTC; V gene: TRBV5-1; clone size: once; J gene: TRBJ2-5; D gene: -
CDR3 protein: CSALDGENEKLFF; CDR3 DNA: TGCAGCGCCTTGGACGGGGAAAATGAAAAACTGTTTTTT; V gene: TRBV29-1; clone size: -; J gene: TRBJ1-4; D gene: -
CDR3 protein: CATSRVPRDRGDEQFF; CDR3 DNA: TGTGCCACCAGCAGAGTCCCCCGGGACCGGGGGGATGAGCAGTTCTTC; V gene: TRBV15; clone size: -; J gene: TRBJ2-1; D gene: TRBD2
CDR3 protein: CASSGQGDGGELFF; CDR3 DNA: TGTGCCAGCAGTGGACAGGGGGACGGCGGGGAGCTGTTTTTT; V gene: TRBV27; clone size: once; J gene: TRBJ2-2; D gene: TRBD1
CDR3 protein: CASSSRSAGRNQPQHF; CDR3 DNA: TGTGCCAGCAGTTCCCGGTCGGCAGGGAGGAATCAGCCCCAGCATTTT; V gene: TRBV27; clone size: -; J gene: TRBJ1-5; D gene: -
CDR3 protein: CASSVSGRMGDTQYF; CDR3 DNA: TGTGCCAGCAGTGTTAGCGGGAGAATGGGAGATACGCAGTATTTT; V gene: TRBV6-1; clone size: -; J gene: TRBJ2-3; D gene: TRBD2
CDR3 protein: CAWSRGGDEQFF; CDR3 DNA: TGTGCCTGGAGCCGGGGGGGGGATGAGCAGTTCTTC; V gene: TRBV30; clone size: -; J gene: TRBJ2-1; D gene: TRBD2
CDR3 protein: CASSLDRSPAFF; CDR3 DNA: TGTGCCAGCAGCTTAGATCGGAGTCCCGCTTTCTTT; V gene: TRBV7-9; clone size: -; J gene: TRBJ1-1; D gene: -
CDR3 protein: CASSKLRGRGTEAFF; CDR3 DNA: TGTGCCAGCAGCAAGCTCAGGGGGCGGGGAACTGAAGCTTTCTTT; V gene: TRBV7-6; clone size: -; J gene: TRBJ1-1; D gene: TRBD1
CDR3 protein: CASSSSGRGAYNEQFF; CDR3 DNA: TGTGCCAGCAGCTCGTCCGGGCGGGGGGCCTACAATGAGCAGTTCTTC; V gene: TRBV7-2; clone size: -; J gene: TRBJ2-1; D gene: TRBD2
CDR3 protein: CASSVAEGARGYTF; CDR3 DNA: TGTGCCAGCAGCGTAGCTGAAGGGGCTCGAGGCTACACCTTC; V gene: TRBV9; clone size: -; J gene: TRBJ1-2; D gene: -
CDR3 protein: CASSRTGGGYEQYF; CDR3 DNA: TGCGCCAGCAGTCGGACAGGGGGCGGGTACGAGCAGTACTTC; V gene: TRBV23-1; clone size: -; J gene: TRBJ2-7; D gene: TRBD1
CDR3 protein: CASSRVGNYGYTF; CDR3 DNA: TGTGCCAGTAGCAGGGTGGGGAACTATGGCTACACCTTC; V gene: TRBV19; clone size: once; J gene: TRBJ1-2; D gene: -
CDR3 protein: CASSAGTSTDTQYF; CDR3 DNA: TGCGCCAGCAGCGCCGGGACAAGCACAGATACGCAGTATTTT; V gene: TRBV10-1; clone size: -; J gene: TRBJ2-3; D gene: -
CDR3 protein: CASSLPKGLRDNSYEQYF; CDR3 DNA: TGTGCCAGCAGCTTGCCCAAGGGCCTCCGGGACAACTCCTACGAGCAGTACTTC; V gene: TRBV5-8; clone size: few; J gene: TRBJ2-7; D gene: -
CDR3 protein: CASSPGTAYEQYF; CDR3 DNA: TGTGCCAGCAGTCCCGGGACAGCCTACGAGCAGTACTTC; V gene: TRBV6-6; clone size: -; J gene: TRBJ2-7; D gene: TRBD1
CDR3 protein: CASSIIRGEQFF; CDR3 DNA: TGTGCCAGTAGTATAATACGGGGTGAGCAGTTCTTC; V gene: TRBV19; clone size: -; J gene: TRBJ2-1; D gene: -
CDR3 protein: CASSLQPGQGAQPQHF; CDR3 DNA: TGTGCCAGCAGTTTACAACCAGGACAGGGCGCTCAGCCCCAGCATTTT; V gene: TRBV5-5; clone size: -; J gene: TRBJ1-5; D gene: TRBD1
CDR3 protein: CASSIMRGTYQPQHF; CDR3 DNA: TGTGCCAGTAGTATAATGCGAGGAACTTATCAGCCCCAGCATTTT; V gene: TRBV19; clone size: -; J gene: TRBJ1-5; D gene: -
CDR3 protein: CASSQASSGGYTF; CDR3 DNA: TGCGCCAGCAGCCAAGCCTCTTCAGGGGGCTACACCTTC; V gene: TRBV4-1; clone size: few; J gene: TRBJ1-2; D gene: -
CDR3 protein: CASIRQGDPGYTF; CDR3 DNA: TGTGCCAGTATTAGACAGGGGGATCCTGGCTACACCTTC; V gene: TRBV19; clone size: -; J gene: TRBJ1-2; D gene: TRBD1
CDR3 protein: CASRLAGEYNEQFF; CDR3 DNA: TGTGCCAGCAGACTAGCGGGGGAGTACAATGAGCAGTTCTTC; V gene: TRBV27; clone size: once; J gene: TRBJ2-1; D gene: TRBD2
CDR3 protein: CASSFGPGGFDYEQYF; CDR3 DNA: TGTGCCAGCAGTTTCGGCCCGGGAGGTTTTGACTACGAGCAGTACTTC; V gene: TRBV27; clone size: once; J gene: TRBJ2-7; D gene: TRBD2
CDR3 protein: CASRLLIGGQGNTIYF; CDR3 DNA: TGTGCCAGCAGGTTGCTCATCGGCGGTCAGGGAAACACCATATATTTT; V gene: TRBV28; clone size: -; J gene: TRBJ1-3; D gene: -